This entry concerns a single TCR beta chain. TCRdb's table, derived via immunoSEQ multiplex PCR, lists solely in-frame clones and lacks some. The sample lists roughly 79,000 clones, 91% occurring once. Germline V gives CDR1 SEHNR, CDR2 FQNEAQ (reference sequence). The V gene lost 7 bases and the J gene lost 5 bases, with 15 bases spanning the gap. The CDR3 covers 13 residues. These data originate in a study of technical replicates of blood from several donors. The sequenced material came from T cells isolated from PBMCs. The chain has TRBV7-9 and TRBJ2-7; a possible D gene is TRBD1 (6 bases). This TCR was sampled from a human donor in good health. Some clones in this sample may be carry-over from other donors' samples. The CDR3 bases are TGTGCCAGCAACCGACAAACAGGGCACGAGCAGTACTTC. Translation gives CASNRQTGHEQYF.